What follows is one T cell receptor (beta chain) and its context. Its specificity is unknown. Germline V CDR1 and CDR2: MNHEY, SVGAGI. Trimming at V came to 5 bases and at J to 4 bases, leaving 9 bases not matched to a gene. The CDR3 is 15 residues long. The data originate from a study of T cell responses to AZD1222 COVID-19 vaccine. Study outcomes and limitations: At 160-218 and 743-854, vaccine-associated CD4 TCRs were dominant, and they spanned spike. Mostly white British, mostly female donors; authors suggested clonal diversity may be underestimated. It was only six AZD1222 recipients who were seropositive at baseline. In all cases, repertoires were sampled only after the peak T cell response.

Libraries were prepared by immunoSEQ multiplex PCR; TCRdb keeps only in-frame clonotypes and omits some of them. In the table there are 120,000 or so clones, 70% to 90% of which are singletons. The rearrangement links TRBV6-5 to TRBJ2-7, with 9 bases identical to TRBD2. The source of this sequence is an adult in good health. The source was peripheral blood, collected on day 0 of AZD1222 vaccination. CDR3 sequence reads: CASSLQAGGGYEQYF. The CDR3 nucleotides are TGTGCCAGCAGTCTCCAAGCGGGGGGCGGATACGAGCAGTACTTC.